What follows describes a single T cell receptor (beta chain). What it recognizes is unknown. Researchers took RNA transcripts and amplified the TCR beta CDR3 regions from them. First-round RT-PCR targeting the TCR CDR3 was performed with the HTBI primer set. Each CDR3 protein is one row after TCRdb ran MiXCR on the multiplex PCR reads. The sample has approximately 720,000 distinct CDR3 sequences; 15% to 20% are singletons. This entry is derived from a study of T cells in Graves' hyperthyroidism and ophthalmopathy. The CDR3 has 14 residues. Germline V CDR1 and CDR2: LNHNV, YYDKDF (reference sequence). With V trimmed by 5 bases and J by 6 bases, 6 bases remained unmatched. Findings and limits, study-wide: Most thyroid-expanded clonotypes above 0.001 were also found in blood.

This TCR was sampled from a woman aged 45-60 years with Graves' hyperthyroidism that later progressed to Graves' ophthalmopathy. The V call is TRBV15, the J call TRBJ2-2; 7 bases agree with TRBD1. Source material: blood. CDR3 nucleotide sequence: TGTGCCACCAGCTCCAACCAGGGGGCCGGGGAGCTGTTTTTT. This translates into CATSSNQGAGELFF.